Here is one TCR beta chain with its context. The sample originates from a study of T cell changes during pregnancy in multiple sclerosis. Germline V gene lookup returns CDR1 LNHDA and CDR2 SQIVND (reference sequence). The length of the CDR3 is 14 residues. V lost 5 bases, J lost 5 bases, and 15 bases lay in between. Sequenced by immunoSEQ multiplex PCR; TCRdb stores in-frame clones only, minus some. The sample records approximately 48,000 clones, around 92% being singletons. This TCR came from a female donor with multiple sclerosis, enrolled in a pregnancy study. The source material was CD8+ T cells from peripheral blood mononuclear cells, sampled after pregnancy. This chain links TRBV19 with TRBJ1-1; TRBD1 might be the D (5 bases). CDR3 nucleotide sequence: TGTGCCAGTAGTTTCAGGGAATCGCGGACTGAAGCTTTCTTT. Translating gives CASSFRESRTEAFF.